The 5 T cell receptor beta chains given below trace back to one sample, sequenced in a study of blood T cell repertoires in COVID-19. Sequencing used immunoSEQ multiplex PCR; TCRdb keeps in-frame clones, though not all of them. The sample has around 140,000 clones, 88% seen once. The sample consisted of peripheral blood. The receptors derive from a woman aged 60 to 75 with acute or convalescent COVID-19.

CDR3 loop: CASSQRQGRNYGYTF. CDR3 DNA: TGCGCCAGCAGCCAAAGACAGGGACGTAACTATGGCTACACCTTC. The chain couples TRBV4-3 to TRBJ1-2, with TRBD1 identical over 7 bases. Germline CDR1 reads LGHNA; CDR2 reads YSLEER. V dropped 2 bases and J dropped 1; count of bases not matched to a gene: 4. CDR3 length: 15 amino acids.

This chain connects TRBV18 to TRBJ2-1, with D maybe TRBD1 (6 bases). The germline V gene encodes CDR1 KGHSH and CDR2 LQKENI. Deletions cut 5 bases from V and 0 bases from J, with 20 bases between. This CDR3 region has 18 residues. The CDR3 loop is CASSSLSRDMSSYNEQFF. The DNA for the CDR3 is TGTGCCAGCTCATCCTTGTCCCGGGACATGAGCTCCTACAATGAGCAGTTCTTC.

The rearrangement links TRBV4-3 to TRBJ2-2, with 9 bases matching TRBD2. CDR1 and CDR2 from the germline V gene are LGHNA and YSLEER. The CDR3 totals 18 residues. Trimming at V came to 3 bases and at J to 4 bases, leaving 12 bases not matched to a gene. The CDR3 region is CASSHPRGLAGSTGELFF. The CDR3 nucleotides read TGCGCCAGCAGCCACCCACGGGGTCTAGCGGGAAGCACCGGGGAGCTGTTTTTT.

The CDR3: CASSTGSQPQHF. CDR3 nucleotides: TGTGCCAGCAGTACAGGGAGTCAGCCCCAGCATTTT. This chain uses TRBV12-3 or TRBV12-4 with TRBJ1-5; tentative D call: TRBD1 (6 bases). V lost 5 bases to trimming and J lost 6 bases, with 8 bases between them. This CDR3 region has 12 residues.

This chain links TRBV2 with TRBJ1-3; TRBD1 agrees at 7 bases. Looked up from germline, CDR1 is SNHLY and CDR2 is FYNNEI. Trimming at V came to 8 bases and at J to 4 bases, leaving 8 bases not matched to a gene. The CDR3 length is 14 residues. This CDR3 reads CASPIDREGNTIYF. As DNA, the CDR3 is TGTGCCAGCCCTATCGACAGGGAAGGAAACACCATATATTTT.